The clone carrying this TCR beta chain was seen only a few times. Its antigen is currently unknown. These data originate in a study of T cell responses to AZD1222 COVID-19 vaccine. Broader study findings: After two AZD1222 doses, spike-specific TCR breadth and depth rose versus day 0.

Profiled with immunoSEQ multiplex PCR; TCRdb holds only in-frame clones, not every one. The sample shows 50,000 to 60,000 clones, 88% of them seen only once. Germline CDR1 reads LGHNA; CDR2 reads YSLEER. Losses at the gene ends were 5 bases for V and 3 bases for J; bases not matched to a gene: 7. CDR3 length: 15 residues. The TCR sequence derives from an adult in good health. The chain uses TRBV4-3 and TRBJ2-1, with TRBD2 identical over 7 bases. This sample comprised peripheral blood, obtained on day 0 of AZD1222 vaccination. CDR3 amino acids: CASSVRASGYNEQFF. The CDR3 DNA follows: TGCGCCAGCAGCGTCCGGGCTAGCGGCTACAATGAGCAGTTCTTC.